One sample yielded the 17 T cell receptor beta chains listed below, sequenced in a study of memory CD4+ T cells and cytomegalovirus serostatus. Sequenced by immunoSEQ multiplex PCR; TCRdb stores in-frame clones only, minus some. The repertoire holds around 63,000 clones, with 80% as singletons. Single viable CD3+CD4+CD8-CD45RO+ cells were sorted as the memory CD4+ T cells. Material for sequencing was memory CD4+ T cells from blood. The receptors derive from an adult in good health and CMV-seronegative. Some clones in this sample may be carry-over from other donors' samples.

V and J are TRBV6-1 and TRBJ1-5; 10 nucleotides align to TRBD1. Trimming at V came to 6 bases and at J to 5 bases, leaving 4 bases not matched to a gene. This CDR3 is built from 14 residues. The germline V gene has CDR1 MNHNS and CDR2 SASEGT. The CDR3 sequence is CASRGTGVHQPQHF. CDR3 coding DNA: TGTGCCAGCAGGGGGACAGGGGTACATCAGCCCCAGCATTTT.

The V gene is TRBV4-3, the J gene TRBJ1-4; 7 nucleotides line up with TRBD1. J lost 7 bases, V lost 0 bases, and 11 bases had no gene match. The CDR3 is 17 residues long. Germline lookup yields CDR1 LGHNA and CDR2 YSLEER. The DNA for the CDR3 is TGCGCCAGCAGCCAAGACCAAACAGGGGCTGGGCGTGAAAAACTGTTTTTT. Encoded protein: CASSQDQTGAGREKLFF.

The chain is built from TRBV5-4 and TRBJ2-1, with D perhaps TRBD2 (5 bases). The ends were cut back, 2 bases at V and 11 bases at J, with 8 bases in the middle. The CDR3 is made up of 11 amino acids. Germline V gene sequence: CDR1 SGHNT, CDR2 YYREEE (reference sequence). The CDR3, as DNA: TGTGCCAGCAGCTTACGAGGGCAGCAGTTCTTC. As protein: CASSLRGQQFF.

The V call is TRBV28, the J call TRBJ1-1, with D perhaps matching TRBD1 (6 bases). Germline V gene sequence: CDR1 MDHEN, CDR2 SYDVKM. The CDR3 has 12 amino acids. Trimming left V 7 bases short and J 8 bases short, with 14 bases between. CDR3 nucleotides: TGTGCCAGCACGGTGGGGGCGGCAGAAGCTTTCTTT. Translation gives CASTVGAAEAFF.

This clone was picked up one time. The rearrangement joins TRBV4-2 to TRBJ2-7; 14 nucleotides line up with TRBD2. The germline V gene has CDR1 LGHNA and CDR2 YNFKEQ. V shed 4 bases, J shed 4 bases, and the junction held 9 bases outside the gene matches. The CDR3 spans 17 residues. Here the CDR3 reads CASSPTTGTSGSYEQYF. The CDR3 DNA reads TGTGCCAGCAGCCCAACTACCGGGACTAGCGGGAGTTACGAGCAGTACTTC.

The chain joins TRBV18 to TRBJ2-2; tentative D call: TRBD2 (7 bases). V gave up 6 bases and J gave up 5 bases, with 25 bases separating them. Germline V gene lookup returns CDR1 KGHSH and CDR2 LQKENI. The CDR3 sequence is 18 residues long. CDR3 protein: CASSRGGGRTQRTGELFF. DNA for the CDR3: TGTGCCAGCTCCCGAGGGGGGGGCAGAACCCAGAGGACCGGGGAGCTGTTTTTT.

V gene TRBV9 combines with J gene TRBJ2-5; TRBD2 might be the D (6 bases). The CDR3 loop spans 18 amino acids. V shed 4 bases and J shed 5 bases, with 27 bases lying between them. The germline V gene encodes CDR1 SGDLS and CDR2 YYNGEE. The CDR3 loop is CASSPDYSLYGGRETQYF. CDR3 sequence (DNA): TGTGCCAGCAGCCCCGACTATAGTCTTTACGGGGGACGGGAGACCCAGTACTTC.

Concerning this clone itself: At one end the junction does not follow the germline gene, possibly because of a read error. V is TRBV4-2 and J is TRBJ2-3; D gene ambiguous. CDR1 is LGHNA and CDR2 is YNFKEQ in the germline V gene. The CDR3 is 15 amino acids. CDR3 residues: CASSRLLATEIYAVF. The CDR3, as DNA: TGTGCCAGCAGCCGTCTATTAGCCACCGAGATTTACGCAGTATTT.

For the CDR3, the DNA is TGCGCCAGCAGCCCCCTGCTTGTTAACTATGGCTACACCTTC. Residues: CASSPLLVNYGYTF. J is TRBJ1-2 and V is TRBV5-1, with no clear D. V was trimmed by 4 bases and J by 1 base, leaving 11 bases between them. The V gene's germline CDR1 is SGHRS and CDR2 YFSETQ. This CDR3 region has 14 residues. The complete variable domain, with remaining parts taken from reference TRBV5-1 and TRBJ1-2, reads KAGVTQTPRYLIKTRGQQVTLSCSPISGHRSVSWYQQTPGQGLQFLFEYFSETQRNKGNFPGRFSGRQFSNSRSEMNVSTLELGDSALYLCASSPLLVNYGYTFGSGTRLTVV.

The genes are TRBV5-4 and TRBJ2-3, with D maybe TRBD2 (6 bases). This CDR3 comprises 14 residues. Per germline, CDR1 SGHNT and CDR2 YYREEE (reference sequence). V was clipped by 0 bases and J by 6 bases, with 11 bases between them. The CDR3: CASSLGLDSDTQYF. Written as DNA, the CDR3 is TGTGCCAGCAGCTTGGGACTAGACTCCGATACGCAGTATTTT.

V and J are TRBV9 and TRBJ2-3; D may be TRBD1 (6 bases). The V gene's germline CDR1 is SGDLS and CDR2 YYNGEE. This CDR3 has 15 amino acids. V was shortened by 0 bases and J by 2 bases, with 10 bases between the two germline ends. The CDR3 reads CASSVGPGVTDTQYF. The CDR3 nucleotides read TGTGCCAGCAGCGTAGGTCCAGGGGTCACAGATACGCAGTATTTT. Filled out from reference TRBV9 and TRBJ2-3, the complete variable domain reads DSGVTQTPKHLITATGQRVTLRCSPRSGDLSVYWYQQSLDQGLQFLIQYYNGEERAKGNILERFSAQQFPDLHSELNLSSLELGDSALYFCASSVGPGVTDTQYFGPGTRLTVL.

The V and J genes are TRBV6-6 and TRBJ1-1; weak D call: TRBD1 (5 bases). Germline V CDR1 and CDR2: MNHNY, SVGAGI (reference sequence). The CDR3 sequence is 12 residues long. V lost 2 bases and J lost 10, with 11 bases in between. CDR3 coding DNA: TGTGCCAGCAGTTACGCCAGGGTCGGAGCTTTCTTT. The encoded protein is CASSYARVGAFF.

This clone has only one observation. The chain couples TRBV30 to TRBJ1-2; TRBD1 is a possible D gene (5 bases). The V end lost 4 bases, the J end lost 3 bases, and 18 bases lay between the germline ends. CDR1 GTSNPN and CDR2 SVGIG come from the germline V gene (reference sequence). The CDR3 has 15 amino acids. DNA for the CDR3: TGTGCCTGGAAATTCGACCCAGGGAGGGACTATGGCTACACCTTC. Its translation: CAWKFDPGRDYGYTF.

CDR3 nucleotides: TGTGCCAGCAGTCCTATCGAGCAGTACTTC. Amino acid sequence: CASSPIEQYF. The rearrangement links TRBV2 to TRBJ2-7; D unresolved. CDR3 length: 10 residues. V was cut by 5 bases and J by 6 bases, with 5 bases left in between. Germline loops: CDR1 SNHLY, CDR2 FYNNEI.

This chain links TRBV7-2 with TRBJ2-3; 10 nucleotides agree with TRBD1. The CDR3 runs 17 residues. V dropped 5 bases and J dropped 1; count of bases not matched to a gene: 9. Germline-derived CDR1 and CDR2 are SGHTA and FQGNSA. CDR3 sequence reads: CASSQNRGTGGTDTQYF. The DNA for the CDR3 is TGTGCCAGCAGCCAAAATAGAGGGACAGGGGGCACAGATACGCAGTATTTT.

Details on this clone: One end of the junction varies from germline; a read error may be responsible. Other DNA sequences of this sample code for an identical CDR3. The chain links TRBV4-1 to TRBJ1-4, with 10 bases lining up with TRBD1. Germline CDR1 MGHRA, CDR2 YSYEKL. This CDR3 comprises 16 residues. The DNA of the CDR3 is TGCGCCAGTAGCCAAGATCACCGCGGGACAGGGGTAAAACTGTTTTTT. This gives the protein CASSQDHRGTGVKLFF.

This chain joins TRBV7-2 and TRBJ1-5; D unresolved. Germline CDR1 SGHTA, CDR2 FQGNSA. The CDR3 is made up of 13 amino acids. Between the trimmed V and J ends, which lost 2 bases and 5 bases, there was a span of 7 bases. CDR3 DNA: TGTGCCAGCAGCTTACGGGTCCATCAGCCCCAGCATTTT. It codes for CASSLRVHQPQHF.